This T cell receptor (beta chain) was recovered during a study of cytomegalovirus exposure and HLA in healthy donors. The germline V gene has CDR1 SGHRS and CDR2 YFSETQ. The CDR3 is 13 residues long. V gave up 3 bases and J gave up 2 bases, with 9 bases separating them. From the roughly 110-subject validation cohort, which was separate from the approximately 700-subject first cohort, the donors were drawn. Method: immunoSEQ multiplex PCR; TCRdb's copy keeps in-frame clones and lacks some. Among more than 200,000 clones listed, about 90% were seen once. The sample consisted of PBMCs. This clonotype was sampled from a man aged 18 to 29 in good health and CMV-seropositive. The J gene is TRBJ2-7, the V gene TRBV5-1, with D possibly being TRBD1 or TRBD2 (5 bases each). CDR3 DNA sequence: TGCGCCAGCAGCTCGGGACCTCCCTACGAGCAGTACTTC. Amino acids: CASSSGPPYEQYF.